This T cell receptor (beta chain) is drawn from a study of blood T cells in healthy people across ages. The CDR3 loop spans 15 amino acids. Germline V gene data show CDR1 as SGHRS and CDR2 as YFSETQ. V lost 0 bases and J 4 bases, leaving 11 bases between the germline ends. General observations from the study: The unknown donor CMV status may have confounded expanded clonotype changes.

For the second PCR, which ran for about 7 to 11 cycles, a sample-barcoded 5' primer and a J-beta primer mix were used. No fewer than 2.5 million CDR3-containing paired-end reads came from each sample. TCRdb reanalysed the 5' RACE reads using MiXCR and keeps one entry per CDR3 protein. The sample carries roughly 1.9 million distinct CDR3 sequences, around 40% recorded once. This clonotype was found once. What it recognizes is unknown. Sequenced: blood. J is TRBJ1-5 and V is TRBV5-1; no reliable D call. This sequence was found in a human donor in good health. CDR3 nucleotide sequence: TGCGCCAGCAGCTTGGACCCCCTAAGGAATCAGCCCCAGCATTTT. This translates into CASSLDPLRNQPQHF.